A single sample is the source of the 2 T cell receptor beta chains below, sequenced in a study of shared T cell receptors in the human thymus. TCRdb keeps only in-frame clones here, not all; method: immunoSEQ multiplex PCR. The data hold 630,000 or so clones, with over 75% observed a single time. The same data also went into a second study, on human thymus T cells.

What was sequenced was thymocytes. The receptor set was obtained from a boy younger than two with a congenital heart defect.

The V and J genes are TRBV4-3 and TRBJ2-2; D perhaps matches TRBD2 (7 bases). The germline V and J ends were trimmed by 1 base and 1 base, with 13 bases remaining between them. Germline CDR1 reads LGHNA; CDR2 reads YSLEER. This CDR3 has 17 residues. CDR3 residues: CASSQVGGRENTGELFF. The CDR3 region has the DNA TGCGCCAGCAGCCAAGTGGGGGGGCGGGAGAACACCGGGGAGCTGTTTTTT.

This clone appeared a few times. V usage is TRBV28 and J usage is TRBJ2-7, with D possibly matching TRBD2 (5 bases). There are 15 residues in the CDR3. CDR1 is MDHEN and CDR2 is SYDVKM in the germline V gene. V was cut by 6 bases and J by 2 bases, with 17 bases left in between. In DNA, the CDR3 is TGTGCCAGCAGCCCCGGTCGAGCGGCGACCTACGAGCAGTACTTC. It translates to CASSPGRAATYEQYF.